Listed below are T cell receptor beta chains from one sample, sequenced in a study of blood T cell repertoires in COVID-19. The method was immunoSEQ multiplex PCR; TCRdb's version includes in-frame clones alone and lacks a portion of them. The sample has 150,000 to 200,000 clones, more than 75% seen once. The sample taken for sequencing was PBMCs or T cells enriched from blood (not recorded which). All receptors come from a human donor with acute COVID-19. The donor label of this sample is uncertain. The CDR3 runs from the conserved cysteine through the conserved F or W. The D gene is left open where the match is weak. For some rows the clone size is stated as once, few or many, or as a class when expanded; others skip it.

V,size,J,D,DNA,CDR3
TRBV11-2,-,TRBJ2-2,-,TGTGCCAGCAGCCCGGGTAGGGGAACGAACACCGGGGAGCTGTTTTTT,CASSPGRGTNTGELFF
TRBV19,-,TRBJ1-6,TRBD1,TGTGCCAGTAGTATCACGGGACAGGGCGGCTCACCCCTCCACTTT,CASSITGQGGSPLHF
TRBV19,-,TRBJ2-3,TRBD2,TGTGCCAGTAGTCTGACTAGCGGGGGTGCGGATACGCAGTATTTT,CASSLTSGGADTQYF
TRBV10-2,-,TRBJ2-2,TRBD2,TGCGCCAGCAGTGAGCTAGCGGGGGCGAACACCGGGGAGCTGTTTTTT,CASSELAGANTGELFF
TRBV19,-,TRBJ1-2,-,TGTGCCAGTAGTATTACGACACCCGTCGGTGGCTACACCTTC,CASSITTPVGGYTF
TRBV2,few,TRBJ2-5,-,TGTGCCAGCAACGGTAACTCAGGGGAGACCCAGTACTTC,CASNGNSGETQYF
TRBV6-2/TRBV6-3,-,TRBJ1-2,TRBD1,TGTGCCAGCAGTTACTCGGGGGACAGGGCTGGCTACACCTTC,CASSYSGDRAGYTF
TRBV30,-,TRBJ2-7,TRBD1,TGTGCCTGGGGGGGACAGGGAAGCTCCTACGAGCAGTACTTC,CAWGGQGSSYEQYF
TRBV6-5,once,TRBJ2-2,-,TGTGCCACCAGAGTGGGCTCGAACACCGGGGAGCTGTTTTTT,CATRVGSNTGELFF
TRBV19,-,TRBJ1-1,TRBD1,TGTGCCAGTAATCGGGACAGGGAAGGCACTGAAGCTTTCTTT,CASNRDREGTEAFF
TRBV7-7,-,TRBJ2-7,-,TGTGCCAGCAGCCCCGGAGAACGCTACGAGCAGTACTTC,CASSPGERYEQYF
TRBV7-8,-,TRBJ2-6,-,TGTGCCAGCAGCTTAGAGCGGGTCTTGCGGGGGGCCAACGTCCTGACTTTC,CASSLERVLRGANVLTF
TRBV25-1,once,TRBJ2-5,TRBD2,TGTGCCAGCTCCCAGCGTCCAGCGGGGGCGGCAGAGACCCAGTACTTC,CASSQRPAGAAETQYF
TRBV4-1,few,TRBJ2-7,-,TGCGCCAGCAGCCAAGGGACGCGGCTTCTTCGCGGGTCCGAGCAGTACTTC,CASSQGTRLLRGSEQYF
TRBV7-2,-,TRBJ2-7,-,TGTGCCAGCAGCCCACAGGCCTTATCCTACGAGCAGTACTTC,CASSPQALSYEQYF
TRBV9,once,TRBJ1-3,TRBD1,TGTGCCAGCAGCCGGACAGGGGCCGGAAACACCATATATTTT,CASSRTGAGNTIYF
TRBV18,-,TRBJ1-1,TRBD1,TGTGCCAGCTCCCCGGGACAGACTTCCACTGAAGCTTTCTTT,CASSPGQTSTEAFF
TRBV19,-,TRBJ2-7,-,TGTGCCAGTAGTCCTCAGGGGCAGGCGCAGTACTTC,CASSPQGQAQYF
TRBV10-3,few,TRBJ2-1,-,TGTGCCATCGCCGTCCGGGACTCAGGGAGGAATGAGCAGTTCTTC,CAIAVRDSGRNEQFF
TRBV19,-,TRBJ1-5,-,TGTGCCAGTAGCTTGGACAGTAATAGCAATCAGCCCCAGCATTTT,CASSLDSNSNQPQHF
TRBV3-1/TRBV3-2,-,TRBJ2-4,-,TGTGCCAGCAGCCAAAGAGGTGAGATAGCCAAAAACATTCAGTACTTC,CASSQRGEIAKNIQYF
TRBV30,once,TRBJ2-2,TRBD1,TGTGCCTGGGGGACAGGGGGAGACACCGGGGAGCTGTTTTTT,CAWGTGGDTGELFF
TRBV21-1,-,TRBJ1-6,-,TGTGCCAGCAGCATTACGACAGTCTGTCCAAGGAGCTCCTATAATTCACCCCTCCACTTT,CASSITTVCPRSSYNSPLHF
TRBV27,-,TRBJ1-4,TRBD1,TGTGCCAGCAGTTTTAATGACAGGGGGCGTAGAAAACTGTTTTTT,CASSFNDRGRRKLFF
TRBV21-1,-,TRBJ1-3,-,TGTGCCAGCAGCAAAGGAACCAGGGGGATCTCTGGAAACACCATATATTTT,CASSKGTRGISGNTIYF
TRBV19,-,TRBJ1-1,TRBD1,TGTGCCAGTAGGTCAGGGGGAGGATCCACTGAAGCTTTCTTT,CASRSGGGSTEAFF
TRBV24-1,-,TRBJ2-5,-,TGTGCCACCAGTGATTTGGGGGGGACCCGTTTGGAAGAGACCCAGTACTTC,CATSDLGGTRLEETQYF
TRBV6-5,-,TRBJ1-1,-,TGTGCCAGCAGCAACACAGGGAACGGTGGCACTGAAGCTTTCTTT,CASSNTGNGGTEAFF
TRBV5-1,-,TRBJ2-7,TRBD2,TGCGCCAGCAGCCCCTCCGGGACTAGCACCTACGAGCAGTACTTC,CASSPSGTSTYEQYF
TRBV9,-,TRBJ1-6,-,TGTGCCAGCAGCGTCGGACCGGGACCGGGAGTGTTCAGTGTTAATTCACCCCTCCACTTT,CASSVGPGPGVFSVNSPLHF
TRBV6-4,-,TRBJ2-7,TRBD2,TGTGCCAGCAGGGGTCTACTAGCGGGGGGCGACGAGCAGTACTTC,CASRGLLAGGDEQYF
TRBV5-6,-,TRBJ2-7,-,TGTGCCAGCAGCTTGGGGGCGGGGCCAACTTCCTACGAGCAGTACTTC,CASSLGAGPTSYEQYF
TRBV11-2,few,TRBJ2-5,-,TGTGCCAGCAGCTTTGCCGGGCAAGAGACCCAGTACTTC,CASSFAGQETQYF
TRBV5-1,-,TRBJ2-7,TRBD1,TGCGCCAGCAGCTTGTACAGGGACAGGGGTGAGCAGTACTTC,CASSLYRDRGEQYF
TRBV6-1,-,TRBJ1-6,-,TGTGCCAGCAGTGAAGAATGGGGGCTCGATAATTCACCCCTCCACTTT,CASSEEWGLDNSPLHF
TRBV15,-,TRBJ1-1,-,TGTGCCACCAGCAGAGAAAGGGGCTTGAACACTGAAGCTTTCTTT,CATSRERGLNTEAFF
TRBV9,-,TRBJ1-4,-,TGTGCCAGCAGCCGAGCAAATGAAAAACTGTTTTTT,CASSRANEKLFF
TRBV11-2,few,TRBJ1-1,TRBD1,TGTGCCAGCAGCTTCGCAGGGGGCACTGAAGCTTTCTTT,CASSFAGGTEAFF